There are a few counts of the clone carrying this T cell receptor (beta chain). Its specificity is not known. The sample is drawn from a study of T-cell memory formation after mild COVID-19. Broader study findings: Contracting CD8+ clones were enriched in EMRA, CD4+ mainly in CM and EM.

This CDR3 comprises 14 residues. Germline loops: CDR1 MNHEY, CDR2 SMNVEV (reference sequence). V lost 4 bases, J lost 5 bases, and 6 bases stayed unmatched. TCRdb recomputed calls from the 5' RACE reads with MiXCR, one row per CDR3 protein. The table shows 350,000 to 450,000 distinct CDR3 sequences, with approximately 24% occurring only once. The source material was PBMCs or a T cell subset sorted from them (not recorded which). This TCR was recovered from an adult woman who had mild COVID-19 (a few samples of this study predate the infection). Cell type and time point are not known. This rearrangement joins TRBV27 to TRBJ2-5, with TRBD1 identical over 8 bases. In nucleotides, the CDR3 is TGTGCCAGCAGTTCCTACAGGGGGGATGAGACCCAGTACTTC. This codes for CASSSYRGDETQYF.